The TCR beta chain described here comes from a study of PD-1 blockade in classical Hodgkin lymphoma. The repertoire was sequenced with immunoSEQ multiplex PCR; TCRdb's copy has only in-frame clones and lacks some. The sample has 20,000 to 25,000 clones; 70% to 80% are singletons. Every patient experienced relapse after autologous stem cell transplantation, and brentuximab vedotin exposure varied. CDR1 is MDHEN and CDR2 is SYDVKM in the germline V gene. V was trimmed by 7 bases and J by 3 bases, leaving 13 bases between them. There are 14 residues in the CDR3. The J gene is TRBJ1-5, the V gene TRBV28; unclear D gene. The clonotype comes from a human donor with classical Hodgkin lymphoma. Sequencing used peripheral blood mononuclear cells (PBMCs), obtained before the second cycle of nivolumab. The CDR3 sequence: CASTGRSLNQPQHF. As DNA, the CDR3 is TGTGCCAGCACTGGACGGAGCCTCAATCAGCCCCAGCATTTT. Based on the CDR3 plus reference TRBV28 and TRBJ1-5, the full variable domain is DVKVTQSSRYLVKRTGEKVFLECVQDMDHENMFWYRQDPGLGLRLIYFSYDVKMKEKGDIPEGYSVSREKKERFSLILESASTNQTSMYLCASTGRSLNQPQHFGDGTRLSIL.